This T cell receptor (beta chain) was obtained from a study of early T cells in non-severe SARS-CoV-2 infection. About the research overall: Chains were not paired, and sequencing was done on bulk RNA from unsorted whole blood. Study-wide findings and caveats: Matching against VDJdb likely underestimated virus-specific expansions, favoring anti-spike CD8.

The table lists this clonotype with many counts. The antigen is unknown. The protocol attached unique molecular identifiers to individual cDNA molecules. MiXCR, applied by TCRdb to the 5' RACE reads, yields one record per CDR3 protein. The profile shows tens of thousands of distinct CDR3 sequences, 10% to 15% of them singletons. There are 13 residues in the CDR3. V was shortened by 5 bases and J by 5 bases, with 10 bases between the two germline ends. Germline V gene lookup returns CDR1 LNHNV and CDR2 YYDKDF (reference sequence). This TCR was recovered from an adult who was a healthcare worker with PCR-confirmed SARS-CoV-2 infection or an uninfected control (not recorded which). This chain links TRBV15 with TRBJ2-1, with D hard to call. The specimen was whole blood. Here the CDR3 DNA reads TGTGCCACCAGCGTGGAAGGGCACAATGAGCAGTTCTTC. Its protein is CATSVEGHNEQFF.